The clone carrying this TCR beta chain turned up a few times. Its antigen is not identified. CDR1 is SGHVS, CDR2 FQNEAQ, per germline. The V and J ends lost 5 bases and 4 bases respectively, with 18 bases between them. The CDR3 covers 17 residues. The sample belongs to a study of T cells in Graves' hyperthyroidism and ophthalmopathy. Study results and limitations: Blood held most thyroid clonotypes expanded above 0.001 frequency. Ophthalmopathy prediction by the model preceded onset by a median about 6.5 months.

Hyperthyroidism of Graves' type that showed no ophthalmopathy progression within 18 months was stable. Lactation, pregnancy, other autoimmune disease or uncontrolled infection excluded patients. RNA transcripts were the template for amplifying TCR beta CDR3 regions. The primer set for the first-round RT-PCR of the TCR CDR3 was HTBI. One entry per CDR3 protein, called by TCRdb with MiXCR from the multiplex PCR reads. The sample carries 650,000 to 700,000 distinct CDR3 sequences, about 18% recorded once. Sequencing was performed on blood. The sequence was collected from a man aged 50 or older with Graves' hyperthyroidism. V is TRBV7-8 and J is TRBJ1-6, with D possibly TRBD1 on 5 matching bases. CDR3 residues: CASSPNRQSQYNSPLHF. Written as DNA, the CDR3 is TGTGCCAGCAGCCCTAATCGACAGTCCCAATATAATTCACCCCTCCACTTT.